This T cell receptor beta chain was identified in a study of spatial heterogeneity in lung cancer. Across the study: A module score for T cells, taken from matched bulk RNA-seq, correlated strongly with TCR transcript counts in tumor regions. The study, taken as a whole, reports: Tumor mutation counts were tracked by expanded intratumoral alpha and beta TCR counts.

The library protocol tagged each TCR cDNA with a unique molecular identifier. TCRdb reanalysed the 5' RACE reads using MiXCR and keeps one entry per CDR3 protein. The data contain about 20,000 distinct CDR3 sequences, 5.5% to 8.5% of them singletons. This clonotype showed up many times. The target antigen is unknown. The V gene's germline CDR1 is SGHAT and CDR2 FQNNGV. Trimming removed 5 bases at V and 4 bases at J, with 8 bases between. The CDR3 runs 12 residues. Time point here: sample taken at primary tumor resection. Whole RNA, which was extracted from tumor, nontumor lung tissue or frozen PBMC, was sequenced without any cell sorting.

This specimen consisted of lung tumor tissue, obtained at surgery. The chain employs TRBV11-2 and TRBJ1-2, with TRBD1 as a possible D gene (6 bases). The TCR comes from a female donor with early-stage non-small cell lung cancer. The CDR3 DNA is TGTGCCAGCAGCCTACAGGGCTATGGCTACACCTTC. Encoded protein: CASSLQGYGYTF.